The TCR beta chain under discussion was sequenced for a study of shared clonotypes between healthy human individuals. Turning to the study itself: Aged between 18 and 49, the donors were two women and three men.

With regard to this clone: Its target is not known.

Germline V gives CDR1 LNHDA, CDR2 SQIVND (reference sequence). Trimming took 7 bases from V and 8 from J; bases not matched to a gene: 12. CDR3 size: 16 residues. The study, taken as a whole, reports: The study generally estimated greater richness for naive than memory subsets. The low donor count limited represented genetic and exposure-history diversity.

Produced via immunoSEQ multiplex PCR; TCRdb's table is partial and in-frame only. Counted here are about 2.1 million clones, around 93% occurring once; the ten biggest clones make up 1.5% to 2%. Selected positively for CCR7 and CD45RO-negative, naive CD8 cells excluded terminally differentiated effector memory CD45RA+ cells. The sample consisted of naive CD8+ T cells from PBMCs. The gene calls are TRBV19 and TRBJ2-2, with 11 bases matching TRBD2. The clonotype originates from a man between 18 and 29 years old in good health. Some clones in this sample may be carry-over from other donors' samples. CDR3 coding DNA: TGTGCCAGTACCCCGCGACTAGCGGGGAGAGGTGGGGAGCTGTTTTTT. Its protein is CASTPRLAGRGGELFF. Full variable domain (remainder filled in from reference TRBV19 and TRBJ2-2): DGGITQSPKYLFRKEGQNVTLSCEQNLNHDAMYWYRQDPGQGLRLIYYSQIVNDFQKGDIAEGYSVSREKKESFPLTVTSAQKNPTAFYLCASTPRLAGRGGELFFGEGSRLTVL.